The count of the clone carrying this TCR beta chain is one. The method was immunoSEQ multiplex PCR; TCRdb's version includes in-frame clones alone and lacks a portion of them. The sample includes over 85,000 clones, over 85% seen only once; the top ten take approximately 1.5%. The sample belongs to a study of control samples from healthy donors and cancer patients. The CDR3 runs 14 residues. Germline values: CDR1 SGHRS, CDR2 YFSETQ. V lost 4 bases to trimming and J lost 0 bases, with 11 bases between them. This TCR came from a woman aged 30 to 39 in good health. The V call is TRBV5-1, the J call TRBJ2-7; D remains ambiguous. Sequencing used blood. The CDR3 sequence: CASSPTPNSYEQYF. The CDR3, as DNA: TGCGCCAGCAGCCCCACTCCCAACTCCTACGAGCAGTACTTC.